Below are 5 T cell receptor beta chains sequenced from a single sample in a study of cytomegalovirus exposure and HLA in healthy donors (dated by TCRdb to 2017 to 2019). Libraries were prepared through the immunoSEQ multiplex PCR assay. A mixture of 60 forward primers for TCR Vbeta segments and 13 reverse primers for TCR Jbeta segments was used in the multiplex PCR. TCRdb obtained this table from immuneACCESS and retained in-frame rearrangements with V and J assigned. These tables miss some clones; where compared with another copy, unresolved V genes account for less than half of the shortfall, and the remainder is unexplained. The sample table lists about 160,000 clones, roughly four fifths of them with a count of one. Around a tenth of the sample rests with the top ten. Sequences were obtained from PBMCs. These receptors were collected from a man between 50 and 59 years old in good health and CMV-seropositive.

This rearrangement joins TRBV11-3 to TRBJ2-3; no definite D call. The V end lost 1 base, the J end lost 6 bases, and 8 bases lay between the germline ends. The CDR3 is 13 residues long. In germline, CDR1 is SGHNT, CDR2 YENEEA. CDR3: CASSLGARDTQYF. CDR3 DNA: TGTGCCAGCAGCTTAGGGGCCCGGGATACGCAGTATTTT.

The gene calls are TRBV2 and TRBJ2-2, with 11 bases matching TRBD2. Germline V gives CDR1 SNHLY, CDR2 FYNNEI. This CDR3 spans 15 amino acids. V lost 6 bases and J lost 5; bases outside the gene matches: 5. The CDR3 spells CASRDRTSGTGELFF. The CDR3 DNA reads TGTGCCAGCAGGGACAGGACTAGCGGGACCGGGGAGCTGTTTTTT. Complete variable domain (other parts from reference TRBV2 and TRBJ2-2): EPEVTQTPSHQVTQMGQEVILRCVPISNHLYFYWYRQILGQKVEFLVSFYNNEISEKSEIFDDQFSVERPDGSNFTLKIRSTKLEDSAMYFCASRDRTSGTGELFFGEGSRLTVL.

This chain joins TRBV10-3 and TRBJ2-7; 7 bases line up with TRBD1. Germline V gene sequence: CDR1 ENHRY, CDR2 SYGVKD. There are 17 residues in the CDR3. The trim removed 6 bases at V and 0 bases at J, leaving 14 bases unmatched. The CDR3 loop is CAIRGAGTDPSSYEQYF. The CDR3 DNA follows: TGTGCCATCAGAGGCGCAGGGACAGATCCCAGCTCCTACGAGCAGTACTTC.

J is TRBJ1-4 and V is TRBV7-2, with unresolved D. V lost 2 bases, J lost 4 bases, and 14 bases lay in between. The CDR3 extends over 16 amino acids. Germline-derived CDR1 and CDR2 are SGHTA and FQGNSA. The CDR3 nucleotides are TGTGCCAGCAGCTTAAGTCCTGGCAGACATAATGAAAAACTGTTTTTT. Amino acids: CASSLSPGRHNEKLFF.

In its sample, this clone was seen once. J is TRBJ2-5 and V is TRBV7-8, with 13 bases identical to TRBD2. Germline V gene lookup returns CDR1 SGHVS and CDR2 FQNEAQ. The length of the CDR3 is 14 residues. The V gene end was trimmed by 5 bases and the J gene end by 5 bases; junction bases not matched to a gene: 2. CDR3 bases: TGTGCCAGCAGCGGACTAGCGGGGGCCGAGACCCAGTACTTC. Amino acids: CASSGLAGAETQYF.